The clone carrying this TCR beta chain has only a few counts. TCRdb independently ran MiXCR on the RT-PCR reads; one entry per CDR3 protein. The sample records about a million distinct CDR3 sequences, about 20% being singletons. The entry originates in a study of patients and donors after allogeneic stem cell transplantation. V shed 3 bases, J shed 5 bases, and the junction held 6 bases outside the gene matches. The germline CDR1 and CDR2 sequences are KGHDR and SFDVKD. This CDR3 has 15 amino acids. This TCR was recovered from a human donor who was either an allogeneic HSCT recipient or a stem cell or donor lymphocyte infusion donor (not recorded which). It is not recorded whose cells these are; they may come from a transplant donor. Specimen: blood, either unsorted or a sorted T cell fraction (not recorded which). V gene TRBV24-1 combines with J gene TRBJ1-5, with 7 bases identical to TRBD1. The CDR3 DNA sequence: TGTGCCACCAGTGATCGGGACAGTATTTATCAGCCCCAGCATTTT. Amino acid sequence: CATSDRDSIYQPQHF.